One sample yielded the 27 T cell receptor beta chains listed below, sequenced in a study of spatial heterogeneity in lung cancer. TCRdb passed the 5' RACE reads through MiXCR, listing each CDR3 protein once. In the table there are over 9,500 distinct CDR3 sequences, approximately 3.5% of which are singletons. The time point: sample taken at primary tumor resection. Sequencing of whole RNA from tumor, nontumor lung or frozen PBMC involved no sorting. The sequences come from PBMCs, collected at surgery. These receptor sequences come from a female donor with early-stage non-small cell lung cancer.

This clonotype was seen repeatedly, ten times or more. The library was designed around alpha chains, so this beta chain is a stray read whose abundance carries little weight. This CDR3 is CASSGGQGWGEKLFF. For the CDR3, the DNA is TGTGCCAGCAGCGGAGGACAGGGTTGGGGTGAAAAACTGTTTTTT. The V call is TRBV9, the J call TRBJ1-4, with TRBD1 matching over 8 bases. The junction had 8 bases not matched to a gene; V was cut back by 3 bases and J by 7 bases. Germline V gene data show CDR1 as SGDLS and CDR2 as YYNGEE. This CDR3 is built from 15 residues.

This clonotype was seen ten or more times. The size of this beta chain means little, since it is a stray read in a library made for alpha chains. CDR3 residues: CAIADGGEGTEAFF. The CDR3 DNA reads as TGTGCCATCGCGGACGGCGGGGAGGGCACTGAAGCTTTCTTT. The chain links TRBV10-3 to TRBJ1-1; D uncertain. The CDR3 covers 14 residues. Deletions cut 8 bases from V and 4 bases from J, with 17 bases between. The V gene's germline CDR1 is ENHRY and CDR2 SYGVKD.

This clonotype was picked up many times. This beta chain came through as a stray read in a library set up for alpha chains, and its size says little. This sequence joins TRBV28 and TRBJ1-2; D unresolved. Per germline, CDR1 MDHEN and CDR2 SYDVKM. The ends were cut back, 2 bases at V and 0 bases at J, with 10 bases in the middle. The CDR3 covers 15 residues. CDR3 DNA: TGTGCCAGCAGTTTAACCCTCGGAGCTAACTATGGCTACACCTTC. Translated: CASSLTLGANYGYTF.

Ten or more counts support this clonotype. A library prepared for alpha chains yielded this beta chain as an off-target read; its size is of little meaning. V and J are TRBV4-2 and TRBJ2-3; 10 nucleotides line up with TRBD1. Looked up from germline, CDR1 is LGHNA and CDR2 is YNFKEQ. This CDR3 has 16 residues. The trim removed 4 bases at V and 1 base at J, leaving 5 bases unmatched. Here the CDR3 DNA reads TGTGCCAGCAGCCCCGGAGGACAGGGGGGCACAGATACGCAGTATTTT. It specifies CASSPGGQGGTDTQYF.

This clonotype showed up many times. Within a library made for alpha chains, this beta chain is off target, and its count is uninformative. CDR3 sequence (DNA): TGCGCCAGCAGCTTGGCAGGCAGAGACTATGGCTACACCTTC. This gives the protein CASSLAGRDYGYTF. The chain combines TRBV5-1 with TRBJ1-2; D is unclear. The germline CDR1 and CDR2 sequences are SGHRS and YFSETQ. The V end lost 0 bases, the J end lost 3 bases, and 9 bases lay between the germline ends. The CDR3 length is 14 residues.

This clonotype came up many times. A library prepared for alpha chains yielded this beta chain as an off-target read; its size is of little meaning. The genes are TRBV5-4 and TRBJ2-7, with 9 positions matching TRBD1. Germline V gives CDR1 SGHNT, CDR2 YYREEE (reference sequence). V lost 4 bases to trimming and J lost 2 bases; unmatched junction nucleotides: 7. The CDR3 has 15 residues. The CDR3 spells CASSLGQGRPYEQYF. In DNA, the CDR3 is TGTGCCAGCAGCCTAGGACAGGGGAGGCCCTACGAGCAGTACTTC.

This clonotype was detected ten times or more. This beta chain appears as a stray read in a library generated for alpha chains; its size is not informative. The V gene is TRBV7-9, the J gene TRBJ1-3, with D perhaps matching TRBD1 (5 bases). Trimming left V 7 bases short and J 6 bases short, with 13 bases between. Germline assignment: CDR1 SEHNR and CDR2 FQNEAQ (reference sequence). The CDR3 is 13 residues long. CDR3 sequence reads: CASIEGNENTIYF. Written as DNA, the CDR3 is TGTGCCAGCATCGAGGGGAATGAAAACACCATATATTTT. Using reference TRBV7-9 and TRBJ1-3 for the parts outside the CDR3, the full variable domain is DTGVSQNPRHKITKRGQNVTFRCDPISEHNRLYWYRQTLGQGPEFLTYFQNEAQLEKSRLLSDRFSAERPKGSFSTLEIQRTEQGDSAMYLCASIEGNENTIYFGEGSWLTVV.

This clonotype was picked up many times. Little can be read into the size of this beta chain, an off-target read in a library designed for alpha chains. This chain links TRBV6-1 with TRBJ2-4; D is undetermined. The CDR3 loop spans 14 amino acids. V gave up 3 bases and J gave up 1 base, with 7 bases separating them. CDR1 is MNHNS and CDR2 is SASEGT in the germline V gene. The CDR3 DNA follows: TGTGCCAGCAGTGACGGGTGGGCCAAAAACATTCAGTACTTC. Its protein is CASSDGWAKNIQYF.

This clonotype was seen at least ten times. This beta chain was picked up by a library intended for alpha chains and is off target, so its count carries little meaning. The chain is built from TRBV28 and TRBJ2-3, with a possible D match to TRBD1 (6 bases). CDR1 MDHEN and CDR2 SYDVKM come from the germline V gene. Trimming removed 6 bases from V and 8 bases from J, with 15 bases in between. This CDR3 contains 13 residues. Here the CDR3 reads CASRPGARGTQYF. The CDR3 DNA sequence: TGTGCCAGCAGACCAGGGGCCAGGGGTACGCAGTATTTT.

This clonotype qualifies as medium-sized. The library was designed around alpha chains, so this beta chain is a stray read whose abundance carries little weight. The V call is TRBV15, the J call TRBJ1-5, with D uncertain. This CDR3 is 13 amino acids long. From germline, CDR1 is LNHNV and CDR2 YYDKDF (reference sequence). The V and J ends lost 0 bases and 9 bases respectively, with 9 bases between them. The DNA for the CDR3 is TGTGCCACCAGCAGAGAAGAAATTGGGCCCCAGCATTTT. Translating gives CATSREEIGPQHF.

This clonotype was recorded a few times. This beta chain appears as a stray read in a library generated for alpha chains; its size is not informative. This chain links TRBV4-3 with TRBJ2-3; tentative D call: TRBD2 (6 bases). Germline V CDR1 and CDR2: LGHNA, YSLEER. The CDR3 consists of 15 residues. V lost 1 base to trimming and J lost 5 bases, with 13 bases between them. DNA of the CDR3: TGCGCCAGCAGCCAAGGAAATAGCGGATTAGATACGCAGTATTTT. Its protein product is CASSQGNSGLDTQYF.

This clonotype was seen at least ten times. This beta chain is a stray sequence in a library constructed for alpha chains; its clone size is not meaningful. The gene calls are TRBV9 and TRBJ1-4, with 8 bases matching TRBD1. This CDR3 is 19 amino acids long. Per germline, CDR1 SGDLS and CDR2 YYNGEE. Germline trimming cut 1 base from V and 3 bases from J; bases unmatched to any gene: 14. The CDR3 is CASSVHGGTGGAANEKLFF. The CDR3, as DNA: TGTGCCAGCAGCGTACACGGAGGGACAGGTGGGGCGGCTAATGAAAAACTGTTTTTT.

By sample share, this clonotype is medium-sized. This beta chain represents an off-target read in a library built for alpha chains; its size is of limited meaning. The chain joins TRBV11-2 to TRBJ2-5; 8 bases line up with TRBD1. Losses at the gene ends were 0 bases for V and 2 bases for J; bases not matched to a gene: 2. The CDR3 extends over 15 amino acids. Germline CDR1 and CDR2: SGHAT and FQNNGV. The CDR3 here is CASSLDRDRQETQYF. The DNA for the CDR3 is TGTGCCAGCAGCTTAGACCGGGACAGGCAAGAGACCCAGTACTTC.

This clonotype was observed at least ten times. The library was built for alpha chains, so this beta chain is an off-target read and its size means little. This chain connects TRBV6-2 or TRBV6-3 to TRBJ2-1; 9 bases align to TRBD2. The CDR3 totals 15 residues. J gave up 7 bases and V 6 bases, and 10 bases lay outside the gene matches. Germline CDR1 and CDR2: MNHEY and SVGEGT. CDR3 region: CASSHIGGGANEQFF. The CDR3 DNA sequence: TGTGCCAGCAGCCACATCGGCGGGGGGGCGAATGAGCAGTTCTTC.

This clonotype showed up just a few times. Being off target in a library aimed at alpha chains, this beta chain has a size of little meaning. The genes are TRBV6-5 and TRBJ2-5, with TRBD2 as a possible D gene (5 bases). The CDR3 runs to 14 residues. Germline CDR1 MNHEY, CDR2 SVGAGI. V was pared by 8 bases and J by 7 bases, with 20 bases between. The CDR3 loop is CASSSEGGLGTQYF. CDR3 coding DNA: TGTGCCAGCTCATCTGAAGGAGGTTTGGGGACCCAGTACTTC.

Worth noting for this clonotype: A library made for alpha chains picked up this beta chain off target, so its size means little. The chain is built from TRBV12-3 or TRBV12-4 and TRBJ1-2; tentative D call: TRBD1 (5 bases). V shed 6 bases and J shed 6 bases, with 11 bases lying between them. The CDR3 spans 12 residues. CDR3 sequence: CASSTDRNGYTF. CDR3 DNA sequence: TGTGCCAGCAGCACAGACAGAAATGGCTACACCTTC.

In this sample, this clonotype turned up many times. This beta chain is an unintended read in a library built for alpha chains; its size means little. The V and J genes are TRBV7-2 and TRBJ2-3; D gene unclear. Deletions cut 5 bases from V and 6 bases from J, with 12 bases between. The CDR3 runs 13 residues. CDR1 is SGHTA and CDR2 is FQGNSA in the germline V gene. CDR3 bases: TGTGCCAGCAGCGCTCTACCAGCCGATACGCAGTATTTT. Translating it yields CASSALPADTQYF.

The table lists this clonotype with many counts. A library prepared for alpha chains yielded this beta chain as an off-target read; its size is of little meaning. The V gene is TRBV19, the J gene TRBJ1-2; the D gene is possibly TRBD1 (6 bases). CDR3 length: 13 amino acids. The germline V and J ends were trimmed by 10 bases and 4 bases, with 16 bases remaining between them. The germline CDR1 and CDR2 sequences are LNHDA and SQIVND (reference sequence). The CDR3 coding sequence is TGTGCCACCGAACAACAGGGTGCCTATGGCTACACCTTC. It specifies CATEQQGAYGYTF. The full variable domain, completed using reference TRBV19 and TRBJ1-2, is DGGITQSPKYLFRKEGQNVTLSCEQNLNHDAMYWYRQDPGQGLRLIYYSQIVNDFQKGDIAEGYSVSREKKESFPLTVTSAQKNPTAFYLCATEQQGAYGYTFGSGTRLTVV.

This clonotype was seen ten or more times. The size of this beta chain means little, since it is a stray read in a library made for alpha chains. V is TRBV5-5 and J is TRBJ2-6, with D possibly being TRBD2 (6 bases). V lost 0 bases and J 2 bases, leaving 12 bases between the germline ends. Germline assignment: CDR1 SGHKS and CDR2 YYEKEE (reference sequence). The CDR3 has 17 amino acids. CDR3 nucleotides: TGTGCCAGCAGCTTGGAGGCCGGGGGAGCTGGGGCCAACGTCCTGACTTTC. It is translated as CASSLEAGGAGANVLTF.

Many counts were recorded for this clonotype. This beta chain is off target for a library built for alpha chains, so its abundance means little. J is TRBJ2-6 and V is TRBV19; no definite D call. Per germline, CDR1 LNHDA and CDR2 SQIVND (reference sequence). CDR3 size: 15 residues. Between the trimmed V and J ends, which lost 7 bases and 0 bases, there was a span of 10 bases. The CDR3 loop reads CASTFSSSGANVLTF. CDR3 nucleotides: TGTGCCAGTACTTTCTCCTCCTCTGGGGCCAACGTCCTGACTTTC.

This clonotype was recorded a few times. The library was designed around alpha chains, so this beta chain is a stray read whose abundance carries little weight. The chain links TRBV20-1 to TRBJ1-4, with a possible D match to TRBD1 (6 bases). This CDR3 spans 17 amino acids. The germline V gene has CDR1 DFQATT and CDR2 SNEGSKA (reference sequence). The ends were cut back, 6 bases at V and 1 base at J, with 21 bases in the middle. CDR3 nucleotide sequence: TGCAGTGCCTCGCGGGGGGCGTCAAAGGGAACTAATGAAAAACTGTTTTTT. Its translation is CSASRGASKGTNEKLFF.

This clonotype was counted ten times or more. Because the library targeted alpha chains, this beta chain is an off-target read whose size means little. This rearrangement joins TRBV6-5 to TRBJ1-5, with a possible D match to TRBD1 (6 bases). In germline, CDR1 is MNHEY, CDR2 SVGAGI. The CDR3 loop spans 16 amino acids. V dropped 7 bases and J dropped 4 bases, with 20 bases sitting between them. The CDR3 region is CASNPVQDSRNQPQHF. DNA of the CDR3: TGTGCCAGCAACCCCGTGCAGGACAGCCGAAATCAGCCCCAGCATTTT.

As to this clonotype: A library prepared for alpha chains yielded this beta chain as an off-target read; its size is of little meaning. The chain is built from TRBV5-1 and TRBJ2-2; unclear D gene. The germline V gene encodes CDR1 SGHRS and CDR2 YFSETQ. This CDR3 has 14 residues. V was trimmed by 4 bases and J by 4 bases, leaving 11 bases between them. CDR3 sequence reads: CASSPGPTTGELFF. The CDR3 DNA is TGCGCCAGCAGCCCCGGCCCCACCACCGGGGAGCTGTTTTTT.

This clonotype was observed many times. This beta chain came through as a stray read in a library set up for alpha chains, and its size says little. This sequence joins TRBV7-9 and TRBJ2-2; D gene unclear. This CDR3 comprises 14 residues. The germline CDR1 and CDR2 sequences are SEHNR and FQNEAQ (reference sequence). Trimming pared 1 base from V and 4 bases from J, leaving 7 bases between. The CDR3 nucleotides are TGTGCCAGCAGCTTAGAGGGCATCACCGGGGAGCTGTTTTTT. Translating gives CASSLEGITGELFF. Drawing the rest from reference TRBV7-9 and TRBJ2-2, the complete variable domain is DTGVSQNPRHKITKRGQNVTFRCDPISEHNRLYWYRQTLGQGPEFLTYFQNEAQLEKSRLLSDRFSAERPKGSFSTLEIQRTEQGDSAMYLCASSLEGITGELFFGEGSRLTVL.

At least ten counts were recorded for this clonotype. This beta chain represents an off-target read in a library built for alpha chains; its size is of limited meaning. This chain connects TRBV15 to TRBJ2-4, with D maybe TRBD2 (5 bases). The germline gives CDR1 LNHNV, CDR2 YYDKDF (reference sequence). With 5 bases removed from V and 7 bases from J, the gap between germline ends came to 18 bases. CDR3 length: 15 amino acids. The CDR3 spells CATSLRVGTFNIQYF. The CDR3 DNA follows: TGTGCCACCAGCCTGAGGGTGGGTACGTTTAACATTCAGTACTTC. Drawing the rest from reference TRBV15 and TRBJ2-4, the complete variable domain is DAMVIQNPRYQVTQFGKPVTLSCSQTLNHNVMYWYQQKSSQAPKLLFHYYDKDFNNEADTPDNFQSRRPNTSFCFLDIRSPGLGDTAMYLCATSLRVGTFNIQYFGAGTRLSVL.

This clonotype was counted ten times or more. Since it is a stray read in a library aimed at alpha chains, this beta chain has a size that is not meaningful. The V gene is TRBV20-1, the J gene TRBJ2-1, with TRBD2 matching 8 bases. The length of the CDR3 is 16 residues. After removal of 3 bases from V and 7 bases from J, the junction contained 14 bases not matched to a gene. Germline CDR1 reads DFQATT; CDR2 reads SNEGSKA (reference sequence). The CDR3 bases are TGCAGTGCTAGGGGTTTCGGAGCGGGGGAGCTAAATGAGCAGTTCTTC. Its translation is CSARGFGAGELNEQFF.

This clonotype occurred many times. Found in a library prepared for alpha chains, this beta chain is an off-target read, and its abundance has little meaning. The genes are TRBV6-1 and TRBJ1-4, with D hard to call. V was clipped by 2 bases and J by 4 bases, with 2 bases between them. The CDR3 consists of 12 residues. Germline assignment: CDR1 MNHNS and CDR2 SASEGT. DNA for the CDR3: TGTGCCAGCAGTGAACATAATGAAAAACTGTTTTTT. Its translation is CASSEHNEKLFF.